This is a list of T cell receptor beta chains from one sample in a study of neoadjuvant anti-PD-1 for oral cavity cancer. Clones were sequenced by immunoSEQ multiplex PCR, and TCRdb holds only the in-frame ones, with some missing. Of 84,000 or so clones detected, roughly 80% appear once; the ten largest clones hold about 3.4%. The sample here was PBMCs, taken before nivolumab (anti-PD-1) treatment. Receptors were obtained from a person between 35 and 79 years old with oral cavity squamous cell carcinoma. The CDR3 runs from the conserved cysteine through the conserved F or W. D genes are given only for firm matches. A row's size may be missing; if present it is once, few, many or a size class.

V,size,J,D,CDR3,DNA
TRBV6-5,.,TRBJ1-1,.,CASGVLNTEAFF,TGTGCCAGTGGGGTTTTGAACACTGAAGCTTTCTTT
TRBV10-3,.,TRBJ1-1,.,CAISESGETEAFF,TGTGCCATCAGTGAGTCCGGGGAAACTGAAGCTTTCTTT
TRBV27,.,TRBJ2-1,.,CASQKAGPLGNEQFF,TGTGCCAGCCAGAAGGCGGGCCCTTTGGGCAATGAGCAGTTCTTC
TRBV6-5,.,TRBJ2-1,.,CASSPWGRSEQFF,TGTGCCAGCTCCCCCTGGGGGCGGAGTGAGCAGTTCTTC
TRBV5-4,.,TRBJ2-2,.,CASSLPGINTGELFF,TGTGCCAGCAGCTTGCCGGGGATCAACACCGGGGAGCTGTTTTTT
TRBV30,.,TRBJ1-1,.,CAWSVQGSTEAFF,TGTGCCTGGAGTGTTCAGGGGAGCACTGAAGCTTTCTTT
TRBV19,.,TRBJ2-1,.,CASSIGQGAASGRLLLF,TGTGCCAGTAGTATTGGACAGGGGGCGGCTAGCGGGAGGCTCCTTCTCTTC
TRBV7-9,.,TRBJ2-7,.,CASSLDQLGGHEQYF,TGTGCCAGCAGCTTAGACCAGCTGGGAGGCCACGAGCAGTACTTC
TRBV6-1,.,TRBJ1-5,.,CASSVLRGGQPQHF,TGTGCCAGCAGTGTCCTGAGGGGCGGTCAGCCCCAGCATTTT
TRBV28,.,TRBJ2-7,TRBD2,CASTKAGGPYEQYF,TGTGCCAGCACCAAAGCGGGAGGACCCTACGAGCAGTACTTC
TRBV9,once,TRBJ1-1,.,CASSWDTNTEAFF,TGTGCCAGCAGCTGGGATACAAACACTGAAGCTTTCTTT
TRBV6-1,.,TRBJ1-1,.,CATRGAQGTEAFF,TGTGCCACAAGGGGGGCTCAGGGCACTGAAGCTTTCTTT
TRBV7-6,.,TRBJ2-7,.,CASSLDDTSYEQYF,TGTGCCAGCAGCCTCGACGACACCTCCTACGAGCAGTACTTC
TRBV4-1,.,TRBJ1-4,TRBD1,CASSQDWGQGRKLFF,TGCGCCAGCAGCCAAGATTGGGGACAGGGGCGAAAACTGTTTTTT
TRBV7-2,few,TRBJ2-5,.,CASSFGGDLQETQYF,TGTGCCAGCAGCTTCGGTGGGGACCTCCAAGAGACCCAGTACTTC
TRBV27,.,TRBJ2-7,.,CASSFGGGGGHEQYF,TGTGCCAGCAGTTTTGGCGGAGGGGGGGGACACGAGCAGTACTTC
TRBV27,.,TRBJ2-1,TRBD2,CASSSGLAGVNEQFF,TGTGCCAGCAGTTCCGGACTAGCGGGAGTGAATGAGCAGTTCTTC
TRBV5-4,.,TRBJ1-2,.,CASSLESRYGYTF,TGTGCCAGCAGCTTGGAAAGTCGCTATGGCTACACCTTC
TRBV6-6,.,TRBJ1-1,TRBD1,CASSFGTGYTEAFF,TGTGCCAGCAGTTTCGGGACAGGGTATACTGAAGCTTTCTTT
TRBV5-1,.,TRBJ2-1,TRBD2,CASSLGGSGSRFVNEQFF,TGCGCCAGCAGCTTGGGAGGCAGCGGGAGCAGGTTTGTAAATGAGCAGTTCTTC
TRBV5-1,.,TRBJ2-1,.,CASTSGNEQFF,TGCGCCAGCACGAGCGGAAATGAGCAGTTCTTC
TRBV4-1,.,TRBJ2-1,TRBD2,CASSQDRSGNNEQFF,TGCGCCAGCAGCCAAGATCGTAGCGGGAACAATGAGCAGTTCTTC
TRBV11-2,.,TRBJ1-2,TRBD1,CASSLGPGQGFGYTF,TGTGCCAGCAGCTTAGGACCGGGACAGGGTTTCGGCTACACCTTC
TRBV6-6,.,TRBJ2-5,.,CASSYSRSARETQYF,TGTGCCAGCAGTTACAGTCGGAGTGCAAGAGAGACCCAGTACTTC
TRBV5-1,.,TRBJ2-5,TRBD1,CASSSGTGGTETQYF,TGCGCCAGCAGCTCGGGGACAGGGGGTACGGAGACCCAGTACTTC
TRBV15,.,TRBJ2-1,TRBD1,CATSGGGTYNEQFF,TGTGCCACTTCAGGGGGCGGGACCTACAATGAGCAGTTCTTC
TRBV6-5,few,TRBJ1-2,TRBD1,CASSYGQGEYGYTF,TGTGCCAGCAGTTACGGACAGGGGGAATATGGCTACACCTTC
TRBV5-8,.,TRBJ1-1,TRBD1,CASTRGTANTEAFF,TGTGCCAGCACCCGCGGGACAGCGAACACTGAAGCTTTCTTT
TRBV7-8,few,TRBJ1-5,.,CASRREGGRDQPQHF,TGTGCCAGCAGGCGGGAGGGGGGGCGAGATCAGCCCCAGCATTTT
TRBV9,.,TRBJ1-2,.,CASSVEGTKLSYTF,TGTGCCAGCAGCGTAGAAGGAACAAAGCTAAGCTACACCTTC
TRBV19,.,TRBJ2-5,TRBD2,CASRPGLAIQETQYF,TGTGCCAGTAGACCGGGACTAGCGATCCAAGAGACCCAGTACTTC
TRBV10-3,many,TRBJ1-2,.,CAISEAVEGYTF,TGTGCCATCAGTGAGGCGGTAGAGGGCTACACCTTC
TRBV30,.,TRBJ1-2,TRBD1,CAWSVVHRGWEGYTF,TGTGCCTGGAGTGTCGTACACAGGGGATGGGAGGGCTACACCTTC
TRBV4-1,.,TRBJ2-5,.,CASSQGEQRRETQYF,TGCGCCAGCAGCCAAGGGGAACAGCGAAGGGAGACCCAGTACTTC
TRBV5-4,.,TRBJ2-7,.,CASRDSSSYEQYF,TGTGCCAGCAGGGATAGCAGCTCCTACGAGCAGTACTTC
TRBV5-5,.,TRBJ2-2,.,CVSSLGPTGELFF,TGTGTCAGCAGCTTGGGCCCCACCGGGGAGCTGTTTTTT
TRBV19,.,TRBJ1-5,TRBD1,CATRQGAGQPQHF,TGTGCCACCAGACAGGGTGCAGGGCAGCCCCAGCATTTT